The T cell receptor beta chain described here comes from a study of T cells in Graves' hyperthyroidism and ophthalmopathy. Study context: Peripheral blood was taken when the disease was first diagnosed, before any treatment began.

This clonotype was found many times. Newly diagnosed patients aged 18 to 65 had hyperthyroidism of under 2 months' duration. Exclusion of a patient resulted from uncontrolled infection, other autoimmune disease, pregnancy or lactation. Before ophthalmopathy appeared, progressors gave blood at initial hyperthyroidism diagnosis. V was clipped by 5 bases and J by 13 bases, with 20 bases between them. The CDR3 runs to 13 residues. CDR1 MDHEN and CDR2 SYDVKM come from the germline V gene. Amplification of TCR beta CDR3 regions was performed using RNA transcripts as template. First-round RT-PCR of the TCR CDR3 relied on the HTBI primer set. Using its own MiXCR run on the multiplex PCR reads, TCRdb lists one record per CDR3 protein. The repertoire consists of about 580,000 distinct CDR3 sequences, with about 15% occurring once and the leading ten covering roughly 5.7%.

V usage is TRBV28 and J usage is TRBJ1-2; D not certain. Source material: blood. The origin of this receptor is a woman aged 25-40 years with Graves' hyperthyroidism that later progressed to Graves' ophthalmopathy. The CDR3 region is CASSPSPNYVVTF. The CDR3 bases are TGTGCCAGCAGTCCCTCTCCTAACTATGTTGTCACCTTC.